This T cell receptor (beta chain) was observed in a study of shared clonotypes between healthy human individuals. This CDR3 has 16 amino acids. The V and J ends lost 3 bases and 4 bases, in that order; junction bases with no gene match: 8. Germline lookup yields CDR1 MGHRA and CDR2 YSYEKL. TCRdb keeps only in-frame clones here, not all; method: immunoSEQ multiplex PCR. The table records about 2.4 million clones, under 95% of them present only once. This TCR came from a man between 18 and 29 years old in good health. Some clones in this sample may be carry-over from other donors' samples. The sample was naive CD4+ T cells from PBMCs. Subset of the sample: CD45RA+ positively selected. This chain uses TRBV4-1 with TRBJ1-3, with 8 bases fitting TRBD1. CDR3 DNA sequence: TGCGCCAGCAGCCAGCGGCAGGGGGCATTGGGAAACACCATATATTTT. It translates to CASSQRQGALGNTIYF.